A selection of T cell receptor beta chains follows, all from one sample in a study of T cell repertoires in cytomegalovirus infection. From the reads, TCRdb called clonotypes with MiXCR, one entry per CDR3 protein. Of about 100,000 distinct CDR3 sequences in the sample, around 40% are singletons; the top ten hold approximately 74%. These receptors have no identified antigens. The specimen comprised CD8+ T cells from cultured PBMCs, sampled from culture after CMV antigen stimulation. These receptor sequences come from a human donor in good health (CMV status not recorded). Some clones in this sample may be carry-over from other donors' samples. Both conserved end residues are trimmed from each CDR3.

CDR3 | J | V
ASRGGTGELF | TRBJ2-2 | TRBV11-2
ASSLLPASRIADTQY | TRBJ2-3 | TRBV28
ASSFPVQGDRVKDTQY | TRBJ2-3 | TRBV7-4
ASSNSGGAWNEQF | TRBJ2-1 | TRBV19
ASSLDWTGEWT | TRBJ1-2 | TRBV7-6
ASSLAQGGNEQF | TRBJ2-1 | TRBV7-6
ASRGGRGTDTQY | TRBJ2-3 | TRBV6-5
ASSQGLYSNQPQH | TRBJ1-5 | TRBV3-1
ASTASFMPINTGELF | TRBJ2-2 | TRBV2
ASSFPQDTLTSDGYT | TRBJ1-2 | TRBV5-8
ASSIISGGPDTQY | TRBJ2-3 | TRBV19
ASSLTGEGKYGYT | TRBJ1-2 | TRBV5-1
SVAWSMGDTQY | TRBJ2-3 | TRBV29-1
ASSWGRSIYGYT | TRBJ1-2 | TRBV27
ASSQPRTGGADTEAF | TRBJ1-1 | TRBV27
ASSLVGSYEQY | TRBJ2-7 | TRBV5-4
ATNHLGEWTDTQY | TRBJ2-3 | TRBV15
SARDRSGPYEQY | TRBJ2-7 | TRBV20-1
ASSPHLGETQY | TRBJ2-5 | TRBV12-3/TRBV12-4
ASGRPGQGGNEQF | TRBJ2-1 | TRBV27
ASSLDLLDEQF | TRBJ2-1 | TRBV7-9
ASSLGGGDYGYT | TRBJ1-2 | TRBV5-6
ASSHLGGTGDGYEQY | TRBJ2-7 | TRBV4-2
ASSALGRGPLDEQF | TRBJ2-1 | TRBV2
ASSPFGGTGSYEQY | TRBJ2-7 | TRBV28
AISESYNEQF | TRBJ2-1 | TRBV10-3
SVQGDTNQPQH | TRBJ1-5 | TRBV29-1
SASGTGVTEAF | TRBJ1-1 | TRBV20-1
ASSWNVGDTQY | TRBJ2-3 | TRBV27
ASSQDLGKAF | TRBJ1-1 | TRBV19
SARGVSSSGVTHNEQF | TRBJ2-1 | TRBV20-1
ASSLAWVKDETQY | TRBJ2-5 | TRBV11-2
ASSEDESRYTGELF | TRBJ2-2 | TRBV2
ASSQTGARGNQPQH | TRBJ1-5 | TRBV11-1
ASSLVRIGGGYT | TRBJ1-2 | TRBV11-1
ASSTVNQETQY | TRBJ2-5 | TRBV6-5
ASSLVWPAATNEKLF | TRBJ1-4 | TRBV7-8
ASSFVSPNTGELF | TRBJ2-2 | TRBV12-3/TRBV12-4
SARELSSGEETQY | TRBJ2-5 | TRBV20-1
ASSEERGGMNTQY | TRBJ2-3 | TRBV12-3/TRBV12-4
ASSGPSREDEQF | TRBJ2-1 | TRBV6-5
ASSPQETELYTDTQY | TRBJ2-3 | TRBV5-6
SARGLGGDYNEQF | TRBJ2-1 | TRBV20-1
AISDGGNSPLH | TRBJ1-6 | TRBV10-3
AISVGGGKGTEAF | TRBJ1-1 | TRBV10-3
ASSPRRVIYNEQF | TRBJ2-1 | TRBV7-8
ASSLTESYGYT | TRBJ1-2 | TRBV7-8
ASSEGLAPDTQY | TRBJ2-3 | TRBV2
ASRETGIRNEQF | TRBJ2-1 | TRBV2
ASSLSRTAEAF | TRBJ1-1 | TRBV27
ASSYSIGTGANVLT | TRBJ2-6 | TRBV6-5
ASSSTDNYGYT | TRBJ1-2 | TRBV7-6
ASSFSDGNEQY | TRBJ2-7 | TRBV28
ASSLAPVSSTETQY | TRBJ2-5 | TRBV11-2